Listed below are T cell receptor beta chains from one sample, sequenced in a study of blood T cells in healthy people across ages. MiXCR, run by TCRdb on the 5' RACE reads, gives a single entry per CDR3 protein. The sample records roughly 1,300,000 distinct CDR3 sequences, approximately 59% being singletons. Sequencing was performed on blood. These receptors were collected from a man aged 18 to 29 in good health. The conserved cysteine and the conserved F or W are not part of the CDR3 here. The D gene is left open where the match is weak.

TRBD2 | TRBJ2-7 | TRBV20-1 | SADLTSGSYEQY
- | TRBJ1-2 | TRBV20-1 | SARDRGKNYGYT
- | TRBJ2-3 | TRBV27 | ASSLWVGESTDTQY
TRBD1 | TRBJ1-1 | TRBV29-1 | SVEDRGRSTEAF
TRBD2 | TRBJ2-5 | TRBV7-2 | ASSQTSGALLGETQY
TRBD1 | TRBJ1-2 | TRBV27 | ASSLGRDRGGENYGYT
- | TRBJ1-2 | TRBV12-3/TRBV12-4 | ASTLSARDGGYT
TRBD1 | TRBJ1-1 | TRBV29-1 | SVEKGADTEAF
TRBD2 | TRBJ2-3 | TRBV27 | ASSPLAGDSTDTQY
TRBD1 | TRBJ1-2 | TRBV28 | ASSIRGLSGYT
- | TRBJ1-5 | TRBV6-6 | ASRRNTGGNQPQH
- | TRBJ2-7 | TRBV10-3 | AISESIGEQY
- | TRBJ2-7 | TRBV28 | ASSFPRGGHYEQY
- | TRBJ1-2 | TRBV20-1 | SAPDTRNYGYT
- | TRBJ2-1 | TRBV2 | ASRRPYNEQF
- | TRBJ1-6 | TRBV11-2 | ASQRGNPAYNSPLH
- | TRBJ2-3 | TRBV20-1 | SARGPNTDTQY
- | TRBJ1-2 | TRBV29-1 | SVGDPGLGYT
- | TRBJ2-4 | TRBV5-1 | ASSFDTGLLLAKNIQY
TRBD1 | TRBJ1-2 | TRBV4-3 | ASSQTGKSYGYT
TRBD1 | TRBJ2-7 | TRBV6-5 | ASSPGTGRYEQY
- | TRBJ2-1 | TRBV7-2 | ASSLDYNLVQF
- | - | TRBV6-2/TRBV6-3 | ASSELQGVLETQY
- | TRBJ2-1 | TRBV27 | ASSWTPTEQF
- | TRBJ1-2 | TRBV6-2/TRBV6-3 | ASSYVTAYGYT
TRBD1 | TRBJ1-5 | TRBV5-6 | ASSLGTGDNQPQH
TRBD2 | TRBJ2-1 | TRBV27 | ASSVRTSGSSRIFDEQF
- | TRBJ1-2 | TRBV29-1 | SVGVGNCGYT
TRBD1 | TRBJ2-7 | TRBV18 | ASSPATGEYEQY
- | TRBJ2-7 | TRBV25-1 | ASVRDYEQY
TRBD1 | TRBJ1-1 | TRBV6-1 | ASSGTVQFLNTEAF
- | TRBJ1-1 | TRBV9 | ASSVGGATEAF
- | TRBJ2-2 | TRBV20-1 | SARQGTGELF
- | TRBJ2-3 | TRBV7-2 | ASSLAGAQDTQY
TRBD1 | TRBJ2-7 | TRBV29-1 | SVLTPGQPYEQY
- | TRBJ1-5 | TRBV5-6 | ASSLAKRPNQPQH
TRBD1 | TRBJ1-1 | TRBV7-9 | ASSLGGTATEAF